The 18 T cell receptor beta chains listed next were all sequenced from one sample in a study of vaccination effects on CD4 cells after COVID-19. Antigen-specific CD4+ T cells were expanded (with viral peptide pools) by the ViraFEST assay ahead of sequencing. Scientists isolated CD4+ T cells after an approximately 10-day culture period ended. Vaccine administered to participants consisted of two doses of either BNT162b2 or mRNA-1273. Their target antigens are unknown. Here immunoSEQ multiplex PCR was the method, and the copy in TCRdb shows in-frame clones only, minus some. The profile shows fewer than 85,000 clones, about 80% of them singletons. The sample was CD4+ T cells from PBMCs cultured with HCoV-OC43 spike peptides, taken after COVID-19 vaccination. Subset specified: HCoV-OC43 spike overlapping peptide pool stimulation. These receptors were taken from a human donor who received a COVID-19 vaccine.

The sample holds one count of this clone. The chain joins TRBV5-8 to TRBJ1-6; no clear D. The V end lost 4 bases, the J end lost 4 bases, and 9 bases lay between the germline ends. The CDR3 loop spans 14 amino acids. The V gene's germline CDR1 is SGHTS and CDR2 YDEGEE. The CDR3: CASSQTQYNSPLHF. The CDR3 nucleotides are TGTGCCAGCAGCCAGACGCAATATAATTCACCCCTCCACTTT.

This rearrangement joins TRBV9 to TRBJ2-2; D assignment may be TRBD1 or TRBD2 (5 bases each). Per the germline V gene, CDR1 is SGDLS and CDR2 is YYNGEE. The V end was cut by 1 base, the J end by 4 bases, with 14 bases between. The CDR3 consists of 16 residues. CDR3: CASSVMGTSSTGELFF. The CDR3 DNA sequence: TGTGCCAGCAGCGTAATGGGGACGTCGAGCACCGGGGAGCTGTTTTTT.

The chain links TRBV30 to TRBJ2-2; D ambiguous. Deletions cut 1 base from V and 1 base from J, with 10 bases between. The CDR3 covers 15 residues. Germline loops: CDR1 GTSNPN, CDR2 SVGIG (reference sequence). CDR3 sequence: CAWSGRVGNTGELFF. For the CDR3, the DNA is TGTGCCTGGAGTGGTAGGGTGGGGAACACCGGGGAGCTGTTTTTT. Full variable domain (remainder filled in from reference TRBV30 and TRBJ2-2): SQTIHQWPATLVQPVGSPLSLECTVEGTSNPNLYWYRQAAGRGLQLLFYSVGIGQISSEVPQNLSASRPQDRQFILSSKKLLLSDSGFYLCAWSGRVGNTGELFFGEGSRLTVL.

V is TRBV4-3 and J is TRBJ2-3; the match to TRBD1 covers 10 bases. Trimming removed 2 bases from V and 2 bases from J; junction bases left unmatched: 4. The CDR3 runs 16 residues. Germline values: CDR1 LGHNA, CDR2 YSLEER. CDR3 nucleotides: TGCGCCAGCAGCCAACAGGACAGGGGGACCACAGATACGCAGTATTTT. Its translation is CASSQQDRGTTDTQYF.

The genes are TRBV10-2 and TRBJ1-5, with a tentative D call TRBD1 (6 bases). V was cut by 6 bases and J by 7 bases, with 13 bases left in between. This CDR3 is 13 amino acids long. CDR1 WSHSY and CDR2 SAAADI come from the germline V gene. CDR3 coding DNA: TGCGCCAGCAGCGGACAGACTCGCCAGCCCCAGCATTTT. This sequence encodes CASSGQTRQPQHF.

The genes are TRBV19 and TRBJ2-3, with 8 positions matching TRBD2. The CDR3 is 17 amino acids. Trimming removed 9 bases from V and 0 bases from J; junction bases left unmatched: 14. The germline V gene has CDR1 LNHDA and CDR2 SQIVND (reference sequence). The CDR3 DNA follows: TGTGCCAGGTCAATCGGGGGGGCAAGGATGAGCACAGATACGCAGTATTTT. It translates to CARSIGGARMSTDTQYF.

The chain links TRBV6-2 or TRBV6-3 to TRBJ1-1; D gene ambiguous. This CDR3 is 13 amino acids long. The germline CDR1 and CDR2 sequences are MNHEY and SVGEGT. The germline V and J ends were trimmed by 4 bases and 6 bases, with 12 bases remaining between them. In nucleotides, the CDR3 is TGTGCCAGCAGTTTTGGTACGGCTGCTGAAGCTTTCTTT. Translated: CASSFGTAAEAFF.

The V call is TRBV24-1, the J call TRBJ2-3; D unresolved. CDR1 and CDR2 from the germline V gene are KGHDR and SFDVKD. The CDR3 runs 15 residues. The V end lost 5 bases, the J end lost 3 bases, and 14 bases lay between the germline ends. CDR3 region: CATSGSWERTDTQYF. CDR3 sequence (DNA): TGTGCCACCAGTGGGTCGTGGGAAAGAACAGATACGCAGTATTTT.

The chain is built from TRBV18 and TRBJ2-5; D is unclear. Germline assignment: CDR1 KGHSH and CDR2 LQKENI. The CDR3 has 12 amino acids. V was shortened by 3 bases and J by 2 bases, with 4 bases between the two germline ends. CDR3: CASSPQQETQYF. In nucleotides, the CDR3 is TGTGCCAGCTCACCCCAGCAAGAGACCCAGTACTTC.

This clone was seen once. This rearrangement joins TRBV19 to TRBJ2-1; possibly TRBD2 for D (6 bases). Trimming stripped 6 bases from V and 2 bases from J, with 17 bases between. The germline V gene has CDR1 LNHDA and CDR2 SQIVND (reference sequence). The CDR3 runs 16 residues. CDR3 DNA sequence: TGTGCCAGTAGAGGGTCCGGACTAAACGCCTACAATGAGCAGTTCTTC. Its protein is CASRGSGLNAYNEQFF.

This chain links TRBV7-2 with TRBJ2-7; D possibly corresponds to TRBD2 (6 bases). Germline V gene lookup returns CDR1 SGHTA and CDR2 FQGNSA. This CDR3 has 13 amino acids. Trimming shortened V by 1 base and J by 6 bases, and 10 bases separated the two germline ends. The CDR3 protein is CASSLVRDFEQYV. In nucleotides, the CDR3 is TGTGCCAGCAGCTTAGTGCGGGATTTCGAGCAGTACGTC.

The V and J genes are TRBV7-2 and TRBJ2-2; D might be TRBD2 (7 bases). The CDR3 sequence is 15 residues long. The V gene lost 5 bases and the J gene lost 4 bases, with 14 bases spanning the gap. In germline, CDR1 is SGHTA, CDR2 FQGNSA. For the CDR3, the DNA is TGTGCCAGCAGCCCGGCGGGGGCGGGCACCGGGGAGCTGTTTTTT. Translating gives CASSPAGAGTGELFF. Full variable domain (rest looked up from reference TRBV7-2 and TRBJ2-2): GAGVSQSPSNKVTEKGKDVELRCDPISGHTALYWYRQSLGQGLEFLIYFQGNSAPDKSGLPSDRFSAERTGGSVSTLTIQRTQQEDSAVYLCASSPAGAGTGELFFGEGSRLTVL.

This chain connects TRBV9 to TRBJ1-5; 9 bases align to TRBD1. With V trimmed by 0 bases and J by 5 bases, 3 bases remained unmatched. This CDR3 is 15 amino acids long. Germline V gene data show CDR1 as SGDLS and CDR2 as YYNGEE. The CDR3 DNA follows: TGTGCCAGCAGCGTAGGACAGGGGGGAGATCAGCCCCAGCATTTT. Its protein is CASSVGQGGDQPQHF.

This clone has a handful of counts. The chain couples TRBV7-3 to TRBJ2-6, with D possibly being TRBD1 or TRBD2 (6 bases each). The CDR3 contains 14 residues. Germline V gene data show CDR1 as SGHTA and CDR2 as FQGTGA. V was pared by 4 bases and J by 4 bases, with 8 bases between. This CDR3 is CASSSGAGANVLTF. The CDR3 DNA is TGTGCCAGCAGCTCGGGGGCAGGGGCCAACGTCCTGACTTTC.

The genes are TRBV24-1 and TRBJ2-3; TRBD1 agrees at 7 bases. V was pared by 12 bases and J by 2 bases, with 13 bases of the junction left unmatched. CDR1 is KGHDR, CDR2 SFDVKD, per germline. The CDR3 spans 15 residues. The CDR3 loop reads CAASNPGQNTDTQYF. Here the CDR3 DNA reads TGTGCCGCTTCGAACCCGGGACAGAACACAGATACGCAGTATTTT.

This clone has just a few counts. The chain recombines TRBV6-2 or TRBV6-3 with TRBJ1-1, with 9 nucleotides matching TRBD1. The CDR3 has 17 amino acids. The germline CDR1 and CDR2 sequences are MNHEY and SVGEGT. Trimming cost V 2 bases and J 4 bases; bases outside gene matches: 11. The CDR3 loop is CASSYTWFGTGTTEAFF. The DNA for the CDR3 is TGTGCCAGCAGTTACACCTGGTTCGGGACAGGGACCACTGAAGCTTTCTTT.

This clone was detected only a few times. At one end, the junction sequence differs from germline, possibly due to a read error. This chain connects TRBV4-2 to TRBJ1-5; D uncertain. The CDR3 totals 15 residues. Germline CDR1 is LGHNA and CDR2 is YNFKEQ. The CDR3 here is CASNQPRGSGQPQHF. For the CDR3, the DNA is TGTGCCAGCAACCAACCGAGAGGGAGTGGTCAGCCCCAGCATTTT.

The chain is built from TRBV24-1 and TRBJ2-1, with 7 positions matching TRBD1. V shed 3 bases, J shed 6 bases, and the junction held 1 base outside the gene matches. The germline gives CDR1 KGHDR, CDR2 SFDVKD. This CDR3 has 13 amino acids. The CDR3 sequence is CATSDGTANEQFF. For the CDR3, the DNA is TGTGCCACCAGTGATGGGACAGCCAATGAGCAGTTCTTC.